Described below is a single T cell receptor (beta chain) sequence and its context. These data come from a study of T cells in Graves' hyperthyroidism and ophthalmopathy. V was clipped by 3 bases and J by 2 bases; unmatched bases: 12. Germline loops: CDR1 LGHDT, CDR2 YNNKEL (reference sequence). This CDR3 has 17 residues. Amplification yielded TCR beta CDR3 regions, with RNA transcripts as the source. RT-PCR in the first round (using the HTBI primer set) targeted the TCR CDR3. One entry per CDR3 protein, called by TCRdb with MiXCR from the multiplex PCR reads. The data contain 250,000 to 300,000 distinct CDR3 sequences, approximately 19% of them singletons.

The sequenced material came from blood. The sequence was collected from a man aged 50-59 years with Graves' ophthalmopathy. The V gene is TRBV3-1, the J gene TRBJ2-5, with 7 positions matching TRBD1. The CDR3 DNA follows: TGTGCCAGCAGCCAGCGCCCCAGGGCCAGGGGGCAAGAGACCCAGTACTTC. Translating gives CASSQRPRARGQETQYF.